This TCR beta chain was retrieved from a study of Ad26.COV2.S vaccination and SARS-CoV-2 variants. Across the whole study: Once or twice, 56 days apart, Ad26.COV2.S was delivered intramuscularly.

The data were produced by immunoSEQ multiplex PCR, yet TCRdb's version contains in-frame clones alone and is incomplete. Seen here are about 250,000 clones, roughly 86% observed once, and the top ten hold roughly 3.5%. The study, taken as a whole, reports: Similar non-spike TCR breadth was seen in vaccine and placebo recipients. There was a possibility that the TCR breadth and depth analyses underestimated total T cell responses.

The treatment is: some 20 received Ad26.COV2.S at low or high dose, single or two shots; about 5 received placebo; per-sample allocation not given. Sampling was performed 63 days after the first vaccine or placebo injection. As concerns this clone: Its matching antigen is unknown.

The clonotype was recovered from a person aged 18-65 years who received the Ad26.COV2.S COVID-19 vaccine or a placebo. The sequencing here drew on peripheral blood, taken in a trial of Ad26.COV2.S vaccine versus placebo.

The CDR3, as DNA: TGTGCCAGCGACTCCGGAAAGACAGATACGCAGTATTTT. As protein: CASDSGKTDTQYF. V is TRBV3-1 (or the pseudogene TRBV3-2) and J is TRBJ2-3, with no clear D. V was pared by 8 bases and J by 3 bases, with 12 bases between. The length of the CDR3 is 13 residues. Germline V gene lookup returns CDR1 LGHDT and CDR2 YNNKEL (reference sequence).